This T cell receptor (beta chain) was observed in a study of identical twins. A universal primer site was incorporated via template switching, and the cDNA contained unique molecular identifiers. One entry per CDR3 protein, called by TCRdb with MiXCR from the 5' RACE reads. This table has hundreds of thousands of distinct CDR3 sequences, about 12% appearing once. Losses at the gene ends were 4 bases for V and 5 bases for J; bases not matched to a gene: 8. Germline values: CDR1 SGHDT, CDR2 YYEEEE. This CDR3 spans 15 amino acids. The data were also submitted as part of a second study, on yellow fever vaccine responses in identical twins.

Sequenced input: PBMCs. The TCR comes from a woman under 30 in good health. The chain couples TRBV5-6 to TRBJ2-5, with 10 bases lining up with TRBD2. The CDR3 DNA is TGTGCCAGCAGCGTATCTCCGGGACTAGCGGAGACCCAGTACTTC. Translated: CASSVSPGLAETQYF.